This record looks at one T cell receptor (beta chain) sequence and its context. Either two negative PCRs, clearance, or symptom resolution qualified Cohort 3 donors as recovered. This entry is derived from a study of blood T cell repertoires in COVID-19. Study-wide background: Researchers got acute and convalescent COVID-19 samples from the United States, Italy and Spain.

TCRdb's table, derived via immunoSEQ multiplex PCR, lists solely in-frame clones and lacks some. Counted here are nearly 350,000 clones, approximately 84% occurring once; the ten biggest clones make up about 0.93%. Germline V gene data show CDR1 as MNHGY and CDR2 as SAAAGT. V was shortened by 7 bases and J by 11 bases, with 12 bases between the two germline ends. The CDR3 consists of 11 residues. The sample comprised PBMCs or T cells enriched from blood (not recorded which). The TCR comes from a woman in her twenties or thirties who had recovered from COVID-19. The chain has TRBV6-8 and TRBJ2-1, with D uncertain. CDR3 bases: TGTGCCAGCATCCCGGGTCAGAAGCAGTTCTTC. This translates into CASIPGQKQFF.